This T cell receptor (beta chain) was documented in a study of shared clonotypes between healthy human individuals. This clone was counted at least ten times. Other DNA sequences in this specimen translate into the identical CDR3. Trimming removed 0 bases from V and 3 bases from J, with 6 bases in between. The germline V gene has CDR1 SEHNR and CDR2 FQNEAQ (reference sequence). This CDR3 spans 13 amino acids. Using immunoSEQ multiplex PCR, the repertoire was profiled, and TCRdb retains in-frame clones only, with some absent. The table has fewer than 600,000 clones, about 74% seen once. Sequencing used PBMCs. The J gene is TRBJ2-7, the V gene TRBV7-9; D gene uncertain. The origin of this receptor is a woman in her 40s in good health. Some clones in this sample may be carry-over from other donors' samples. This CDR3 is CASSLAGLYEQYF. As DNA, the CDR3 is TGTGCCAGCAGCTTAGCGGGCCTCTACGAGCAGTACTTC.